Listed below are T cell receptor beta chains from one sample, sequenced in a study of cytomegalovirus exposure and HLA in healthy donors. Some clones are missing from TCRdb's copy, which holds only in-frame ones; the method was immunoSEQ multiplex PCR. The data show about 190,000 clones, around 83% seen once. Sequences were obtained from PBMCs. These receptors all stem from a woman aged 45-59 years in good health and CMV-seropositive. CDR3s include the opening cysteine and the closing phenylalanine or tryptophan. Each record gives: D gene, V gene, J gene, clone size, CDR3 protein, CDR3 DNA. D genes are given only for firm matches. For some rows the clone size is stated as once, few or many, or as a class when expanded; others skip it.

D gene: TRBD1; V gene: TRBV30; J gene: TRBJ1-2; clone size: .; CDR3 protein: CAWSLTGGRNYGYTF; CDR3 DNA: TGTGCCTGGAGTTTGACAGGGGGAAGAAACTATGGCTACACCTTC
D gene: .; V gene: TRBV10-1; J gene: TRBJ2-5; clone size: .; CDR3 protein: CASSRDLEETQYF; CDR3 DNA: TGCGCCAGCAGTCGGGATCTGGAGGAGACCCAGTACTTC
D gene: .; V gene: TRBV5-1; J gene: TRBJ1-6; clone size: once; CDR3 protein: CASSLPQTENSPLHF; CDR3 DNA: TGCGCCAGCAGCTTGCCCCAGACGGAGAATTCACCCCTCCACTTT
D gene: TRBD2; V gene: TRBV19; J gene: TRBJ2-1; clone size: .; CDR3 protein: CASSSGGPRSSYNEQFF; CDR3 DNA: TGTGCCAGTAGTAGCGGGGGACCTCGGAGCTCCTACAATGAGCAGTTCTTC
D gene: .; V gene: TRBV5-1; J gene: TRBJ1-1; clone size: .; CDR3 protein: CASSLLQENTEAFF; CDR3 DNA: TGCGCCAGCAGCTTGCTCCAGGAGAACACTGAAGCTTTCTTT
D gene: TRBD1; V gene: TRBV18; J gene: TRBJ2-2; clone size: .; CDR3 protein: CASSLLPGQGNGELFF; CDR3 DNA: TGTGCCAGCTCACTCCTTCCGGGACAGGGTAACGGGGAGCTGTTTTTT
D gene: TRBD2; V gene: TRBV5-5; J gene: TRBJ2-5; clone size: .; CDR3 protein: CASSGSGGLKTQYF; CDR3 DNA: TGTGCCAGCAGCGGTAGCGGGGGGTTAAAGACCCAGTACTTC
D gene: .; V gene: TRBV27; J gene: TRBJ2-2; clone size: once; CDR3 protein: CASSLQDTGELFF; CDR3 DNA: TGTGCCAGCAGTCTCCAGGACACCGGGGAGCTGTTTTTT
D gene: .; V gene: TRBV7-9; J gene: TRBJ1-2; clone size: .; CDR3 protein: CASSLGAYGYTF; CDR3 DNA: TGTGCCAGCAGCTTAGGGGCCTATGGCTACACCTTC
D gene: .; V gene: TRBV7-9; J gene: TRBJ2-5; clone size: .; CDR3 protein: CASSLLGDGEQYF; CDR3 DNA: TGTGCCAGCAGCTTACTAGGAGATGGGGAGCAGTACTTC
D gene: TRBD1; V gene: TRBV2; J gene: TRBJ2-1; clone size: .; CDR3 protein: CASAGTGGLDEQFF; CDR3 DNA: TGTGCCAGCGCAGGGACAGGGGGGCTGGATGAGCAGTTCTTC
D gene: .; V gene: TRBV5-1; J gene: TRBJ1-2; clone size: .; CDR3 protein: CASSSFGPGYGYTF; CDR3 DNA: TGCGCCAGCAGCTCGTTCGGTCCGGGCTATGGCTACACCTTC
D gene: .; V gene: TRBV10-3; J gene: TRBJ1-1; clone size: .; CDR3 protein: CAIRTALNTEAFF; CDR3 DNA: TGTGCCATCAGGACAGCACTGAACACTGAAGCTTTCTTT
D gene: TRBD2; V gene: TRBV5-1; J gene: TRBJ2-1; clone size: .; CDR3 protein: CASSSTRQWGGNEQFF; CDR3 DNA: TGCGCCAGCAGCTCAACCCGCCAGTGGGGGGGGAATGAGCAGTTCTTC
D gene: .; V gene: TRBV21-1; J gene: TRBJ2-7; clone size: .; CDR3 protein: CASSKGDRGVMNYEQYF; CDR3 DNA: TGTGCCAGCAGCAAAGGGGACAGGGGAGTCATGAACTACGAGCAGTACTTC
D gene: TRBD2; V gene: TRBV4-2; J gene: TRBJ2-3; clone size: .; CDR3 protein: CASSQATSRPPTDTQYF; CDR3 DNA: TGTGCCAGCAGCCAAGCGACTAGCAGACCACCCACAGATACGCAGTATTTT
D gene: .; V gene: TRBV20-1; J gene: TRBJ2-1; clone size: once; CDR3 protein: CSARDRGSEFF; CDR3 DNA: TGCAGTGCTAGAGATCGGGGTTCTGAGTTCTTC
D gene: .; V gene: TRBV11-2; J gene: TRBJ1-5; clone size: .; CDR3 protein: CASSIVDSNQPQHF; CDR3 DNA: TGTGCCAGCAGCATAGTAGATAGCAATCAGCCCCAGCATTTT
D gene: TRBD1; V gene: TRBV5-1; J gene: TRBJ1-1; clone size: .; CDR3 protein: CASSPARTGNTEAFF; CDR3 DNA: TGCGCCAGCAGCCCGGCCCGGACAGGGAACACTGAAGCTTTCTTT
D gene: .; V gene: TRBV7-6; J gene: TRBJ1-2; clone size: .; CDR3 protein: CASSLLRRGGYGYTF; CDR3 DNA: TGTGCCAGCAGCTTACTGAGAAGAGGGGGCTATGGCTACACCTTC
D gene: TRBD1; V gene: TRBV7-3; J gene: TRBJ2-7; clone size: .; CDR3 protein: CASSPQGGSLGYEQYF; CDR3 DNA: TGTGCCAGCAGCCCACAGGGGGGATCGCTAGGCTACGAGCAGTACTTC
D gene: TRBD1; V gene: TRBV5-1; J gene: TRBJ2-2; clone size: .; CDR3 protein: CASSLGTGNTGELFF; CDR3 DNA: TGCGCCAGCAGCCTCGGGACAGGGAACACCGGGGAGCTGTTTTTT
D gene: TRBD2; V gene: TRBV5-1; J gene: TRBJ2-3; clone size: .; CDR3 protein: CASSLVSLAGDLTTDTQYF; CDR3 DNA: TGCGCCAGCAGCTTGGTTAGCCTAGCGGGGGACCTCACCACAGATACGCAGTATTTT
D gene: .; V gene: TRBV9; J gene: TRBJ2-7; clone size: .; CDR3 protein: CASSVLSRDEQYF; CDR3 DNA: TGTGCCAGCAGCGTTCTATCCAGGGACGAGCAGTACTTC
D gene: .; V gene: TRBV5-8; J gene: TRBJ2-3; clone size: .; CDR3 protein: CASSFSGLDTQYF; CDR3 DNA: TGTGCCAGCAGCTTCAGCGGTCTCGATACGCAGTATTTT